A single sample gave rise to the 3 T cell receptor beta chains below, sequenced in a study of CXCR3-negative and CXCR3-positive naive CD8 T cells. The study, taken as a whole, reports: Against CXCR3-negative naive cells, CXCR3-positive naive cells showed more hydrophobic TRB CDR3s.

These receptors are not linked to any known antigen. All TRB cDNA libraries came from 5' RACE performed with UMI labels. Reanalyzing the 5' RACE reads, TCRdb keeps one entry per CDR3 protein, without DNA. This sample's table reports 5,700 or so distinct CDR3 sequences. Sequencing used naive CXCR3+ CD8+ T cells from blood. The subset: CD45RO-CCR7+CD27+CD95- naive CD8+ T cells expressing CXCR3 (TNR3+). These receptors were collected from a human donor in good health. Some clones in this sample may be carry-over from other donors' samples.

The rearrangement links TRBV29-1 to TRBJ2-7. The CDR3 covers 13 residues. Germline V CDR1 and CDR2: SQVTM, ANQGSEA. CDR3 loop: CSVRRQGAYEQYF.

This clonotype registers medium-sized by frequency. The CDR3 region is CASSLGQGLDQPQHF. The gene calls are TRBV5-1 and TRBJ1-5; TCRdb's D call of TRBD1 is untestable without DNA. Germline lookup yields CDR1 SGHRS and CDR2 YFSETQ. The CDR3 is made up of 15 amino acids.

CDR3 region: CSVPSGSDREQFF. The chain uses TRBV29-1 and TRBJ2-1; absent DNA, TCRdb's TRBD2 call cannot be checked. The CDR3 loop spans 13 amino acids. CDR1 is SQVTM, CDR2 ANQGSEA, per germline.